These 27 T cell receptor beta chains were sequenced from one sample in a study of long-term antiretroviral therapy in people with HIV (dated by TCRdb to 2022 to 2024). The immunoSEQ hsTCRB v3.0 assay was used at survey level resolution for TRB variable region sequencing. TCRdb carries this immuneACCESS record with in-frame sequences only. Its versions omit some clonotypes, under half of them owing to an unresolved V gene in the studies checked, with the rest unexplained. This sample is represented by about 20,000 clones; roughly 75% of them were singletons. Of the sample, 14% is held by the ten largest clones. This specimen consisted of unsorted PBMCs, obtained 2.9 years after starting antiretroviral therapy. The receptors were sampled from a woman aged 30 to 39 with HIV.

V gene TRBV2 combines with J gene TRBJ1-2; D is perhaps TRBD1 (6 bases). Per germline, CDR1 SNHLY and CDR2 FYNNEI. The CDR3 extends over 11 amino acids. Trimming pared 6 bases from V and 12 bases from J, leaving 14 bases between. DNA for the CDR3: TGTGCCAGCAGCATCGTAGGACAGCACACCTTC. Translated, it gives CASSIVGQHTF. Using reference TRBV2 and TRBJ1-2 for the parts outside the CDR3, the full variable domain is EPEVTQTPSHQVTQMGQEVILRCVPISNHLYFYWYRQILGQKVEFLVSFYNNEISEKSEIFDDQFSVERPDGSNFTLKIRSTKLEDSAMYFCASSIVGQHTFGSGTRLTVV.

This clone was seen only a few times. The V and J genes are TRBV6-1 and TRBJ2-4, with a tentative D call TRBD1 (5 bases). The CDR3 length is 18 residues. Between the trimmed V and J ends, which lost 1 base and 0 bases, there was a span of 16 bases. Germline CDR1 is MNHNS and CDR2 is SASEGT. The CDR3 bases are TGTGCCAGCAGTGAAGTGTCCATAGGGGCTGTAGCCAAAAACATTCAGTACTTC. It specifies CASSEVSIGAVAKNIQYF.

The chain has TRBV19 and TRBJ1-5; 11 nucleotides align to TRBD1. The junction had 9 bases not matched to a gene; V was cut back by 8 bases and J by 6 bases. This CDR3 is 15 amino acids long. Per germline, CDR1 LNHDA and CDR2 SQIVND (reference sequence). The DNA of the CDR3 is TGTGCCAGTGCAGAGTGGACAGGGGGCGTTCAGCCCCAGCATTTT. Protein sequence: CASAEWTGGVQPQHF. Full variable domain (rest looked up from reference TRBV19 and TRBJ1-5): DGGITQSPKYLFRKEGQNVTLSCEQNLNHDAMYWYRQDPGQGLRLIYYSQIVNDFQKGDIAEGYSVSREKKESFPLTVTSAQKNPTAFYLCASAEWTGGVQPQHFGDGTRLSIL.

The CDR3: CASSLAGGAHQPQHF. The CDR3 DNA is TGTGCCAGCAGCTTAGCGGGGGGGGCACATCAGCCCCAGCATTTT. The chain links TRBV7-2 to TRBJ1-5; weak D call: TRBD1 (6 bases). This CDR3 contains 15 residues. V lost 0 bases and J 5 bases, leaving 11 bases between the germline ends. Germline CDR1 reads SGHTA; CDR2 reads FQGNSA.

This chain uses TRBV19 with TRBJ1-6, with D perhaps TRBD1 (6 bases). The CDR3 has 16 amino acids. V was cut by 9 bases and J by 1 base, with 16 bases left in between. The germline CDR1 and CDR2 sequences are LNHDA and SQIVND (reference sequence). Here the CDR3 reads CASQLLTGSYNSPLHF. The CDR3 nucleotides are TGTGCCAGCCAGCTACTTACAGGGTCCTATAATTCACCCCTCCACTTT. Looking up the rest from reference TRBV19 and TRBJ1-6 gives the full variable domain: DGGITQSPKYLFRKEGQNVTLSCEQNLNHDAMYWYRQDPGQGLRLIYYSQIVNDFQKGDIAEGYSVSREKKESFPLTVTSAQKNPTAFYLCASQLLTGSYNSPLHFGNGTRLTVT.

This clone was detected only a few times. The chain couples TRBV19 to TRBJ2-2; D is perhaps TRBD2 (5 bases). The length of the CDR3 is 14 residues. Between the trimmed V and J ends, which lost 8 bases and 6 bases, there was a span of 16 bases. From germline, CDR1 is LNHDA and CDR2 SQIVND (reference sequence). This CDR3 is CASGRLRAPGELFF. The CDR3, as DNA: TGTGCCAGTGGAAGGTTGAGGGCGCCCGGGGAGCTGTTTTTT. Based on the CDR3 plus reference TRBV19 and TRBJ2-2, the full variable domain is DGGITQSPKYLFRKEGQNVTLSCEQNLNHDAMYWYRQDPGQGLRLIYYSQIVNDFQKGDIAEGYSVSREKKESFPLTVTSAQKNPTAFYLCASGRLRAPGELFFGEGSRLTVL.

The V and J genes are TRBV7-9 and TRBJ2-1; 10 bases agree with TRBD1. The trim removed 5 bases at V and 10 bases at J, leaving 11 bases unmatched. The CDR3 consists of 15 residues. Germline-derived CDR1 and CDR2 are SEHNR and FQNEAQ (reference sequence). This CDR3 is CASSLTGGETMEQFF. DNA of the CDR3: TGTGCCAGCAGCCTGACAGGGGGCGAGACAATGGAGCAGTTCTTC.

The chain carries TRBV5-6 and TRBJ1-1; 9 bases align to TRBD1. Germline loops: CDR1 SGHDT, CDR2 YYEEEE. The V segment lost 4 bases and the J segment 8 bases; nucleotides outside the gene matches: 6. The CDR3 length is 13 residues. This CDR3 reads CASSHRDRVEAFF. The DNA for the CDR3 is TGTGCCAGCAGCCACCGGGACAGGGTGGAAGCTTTCTTT.

This chain joins TRBV5-1 and TRBJ2-1; D gene unclear. Germline loops: CDR1 SGHRS, CDR2 YFSETQ. The V end lost 0 bases, the J end lost 4 bases, and 8 bases lay between the germline ends. The CDR3 sequence is 14 residues long. CDR3 bases: TGCGCCAGCAGCTTGGGAATGGGATACAATGAGCAGTTCTTC. Protein: CASSLGMGYNEQFF.

This rearrangement joins TRBV9 to TRBJ1-6; D not resolved. The V end lost 0 bases, the J end lost 7 bases, and 14 bases lay between the germline ends. Germline-derived CDR1 and CDR2 are SGDLS and YYNGEE. This CDR3 region has 16 residues. CDR3 nucleotide sequence: TGTGCCAGCAGCGTAGATGCGGGGAAGAGGAATTCACCCCTCCACTTT. It specifies CASSVDAGKRNSPLHF.

This clone was detected only a few times. The genes are TRBV21-1 and TRBJ2-5. TRBV21-1 is assigned pseudogene status. This CDR3 comprises 16 residues. In DNA, the CDR3 is TGTGCCAGCAGCAATAACCCGGGACCGGTACAAGAGACCCAGTACTTC. As protein: CASSNNPGPVQETQYF.

V gene TRBV5-1 combines with J gene TRBJ2-2, with D unclear. The CDR3 has 12 amino acids. The ends were cut back, 0 bases at V and 7 bases at J, with 4 bases in the middle. CDR1 is SGHRS, CDR2 YFSETQ, per germline. The CDR3 bases are TGCGCCAGCAGCTTGGATAGCGGGGAGCTGTTTTTT. Protein product: CASSLDSGELFF.

The chain has TRBV18 and TRBJ1-1, with D tentatively TRBD1 (6 bases). The CDR3 is 15 amino acids. V shed 0 bases and J shed 2 bases, with 10 bases lying between them. In germline, CDR1 is KGHSH, CDR2 LQKENI. CDR3 in DNA: TGTGCCAGCTCACCACCGTCCAGGGGTAACACTGAAGCTTTCTTT. Protein: CASSPPSRGNTEAFF.

J is TRBJ1-1 and V is TRBV4-1, with 9 bases that match TRBD1. The CDR3 is 15 residues long. Germline-derived CDR1 and CDR2 are MGHRA and YSYEKL. With 1 base clipped from V and 10 bases from J, the junction kept 10 bases outside the gene matches. The DNA of the CDR3 is TGCGCCAGCAGCCAAGGCGGCGGGGACAGGGTGAGAGCTTTCTTT. It translates to CASSQGGGDRVRAFF.

The genes are TRBV27 and TRBJ2-2; D uncertain. Germline assignment: CDR1 MNHEY and CDR2 SMNVEV (reference sequence). The CDR3 loop spans 12 amino acids. V was shortened by 5 bases and J by 5 bases, with 6 bases between the two germline ends. The CDR3 DNA follows: TGTGCCAGCAGTCGACAAACCGGGGAGCTGTTTTTT. Translated, it gives CASSRQTGELFF.

The chain uses TRBV29-1 and TRBJ1-1; D not certain. Germline values: CDR1 SQVTM, CDR2 ANQGSEA. The CDR3 spans 12 residues. V lost 8 bases and J lost 5, with 15 bases in between. CDR3 nucleotide sequence: TGCAGCACACGACAAGGGTTGACTGAAGCTTTCTTT. Residues: CSTRQGLTEAFF.

The chain carries TRBV19 and TRBJ1-2; TRBD1 matches 8 bases. The CDR3 runs to 16 residues. V shed 3 bases, J shed 4 bases, and the junction held 10 bases outside the gene matches. CDR1 LNHDA and CDR2 SQIVND come from the germline V gene (reference sequence). Here the CDR3 reads CASSIEQGANVYGYTF. DNA of the CDR3: TGTGCCAGTAGTATTGAGCAGGGGGCGAATGTCTATGGCTACACCTTC. Combining the CDR3 with reference TRBV19 and TRBJ1-2 gives the whole variable domain DGGITQSPKYLFRKEGQNVTLSCEQNLNHDAMYWYRQDPGQGLRLIYYSQIVNDFQKGDIAEGYSVSREKKESFPLTVTSAQKNPTAFYLCASSIEQGANVYGYTFGSGTRLTVV.

The chain couples TRBV5-1 to TRBJ1-5, with unresolved D. The CDR3 loop spans 14 amino acids. Trimming cost V 0 bases and J 4 bases, with 8 bases left between them. Germline V gene sequence: CDR1 SGHRS, CDR2 YFSETQ. CDR3 nucleotide sequence: TGCGCCAGCAGCTTGGACGGTCAAAATCAGCCCCAGCATTTT. Its protein is CASSLDGQNQPQHF.

CDR3 nucleotides: TGTGCCAGCAGCACGGGGGGGCACTCTGGAAACACCATATATTTT. Protein sequence: CASSTGGHSGNTIYF. The chain uses TRBV5-6 and TRBJ1-3, with TRBD1 as a possible D gene (6 bases). This CDR3 has 15 amino acids. CDR1 is SGHDT and CDR2 is YYEEEE in the germline V gene. The ends were cut back, 4 bases at V and 0 bases at J, with 11 bases in the middle. The variable domain in full, with the rest retrieved from reference TRBV5-6 and TRBJ1-3, is DAGVTQSPTHLIKTRGQQVTLRCSPKSGHDTVSWYQQALGQGPQFIFQYYEEEERQRGNFPDRFSGHQFPNYSSELNVNALLLGDSALYLCASSTGGHSGNTIYFGEGSWLTVV.

The V and J genes are TRBV5-4 and TRBJ2-7; the D gene is possibly TRBD2 (5 bases). Trimming took 3 bases from V and 7 from J, leaving 11 bases between them. The CDR3 covers 12 residues. CDR1 is SGHNT, CDR2 YYREEE, per germline (reference sequence). CDR3 amino acids: CASSSTTREQYF. CDR3 sequence (DNA): TGTGCCAGCAGCTCGACTACTCGTGAGCAGTACTTC.

The chain joins TRBV7-9 to TRBJ2-2; D is uncertain. V was trimmed by 5 bases and J by 9 bases, leaving 19 bases between them. CDR1 and CDR2 from the germline V gene are SEHNR and FQNEAQ (reference sequence). The CDR3 consists of 15 residues. The CDR3 sequence is CASSPGESRAWELFF. DNA for the CDR3: TGTGCCAGCAGCCCCGGTGAATCTAGGGCCTGGGAGCTGTTTTTT.

The V and J genes are TRBV6-1 and TRBJ1-2; D may be TRBD1 (6 bases). The CDR3 is 12 residues long. Germline V lookup: CDR1 MNHNS, CDR2 SASEGT. Trimming took off 8 bases at V and 5 bases at J, with 12 bases between the two ends. CDR3 coding DNA: TGTGCCAGCCCGACAGGACCTTATGGCTACACCTTC. Its translation: CASPTGPYGYTF.

This clone is a singleton in its sample. The rearrangement joins TRBV11-2 to TRBJ2-4, with 7 nucleotides matching TRBD1. In germline, CDR1 is SGHAT, CDR2 FQNNGV. This CDR3 is 14 amino acids long. Trimming at V came to 5 bases and at J to 9 bases, leaving 10 bases not matched to a gene. This CDR3 is CASSTQQGIGIQYF. The CDR3 DNA sequence: TGTGCCAGCAGCACTCAACAGGGGATCGGCATTCAGTACTTC.

V usage is TRBV12-5 and J usage is TRBJ2-6; 7 positions agree with TRBD1. Germline V CDR1 and CDR2: LGHNT, FRNRAP. This CDR3 region has 20 residues. The J segment lost 0 bases and the V segment lost 0 bases, leaving 11 bases of the junction unmatched. The CDR3 sequence is CASGLVVTTGRLSGANVLTF. CDR3 DNA sequence: TGTGCTAGTGGTTTGGTAGTTACGACAGGGCGACTCTCTGGGGCCAACGTCCTGACTTTC.

This clone was seen more than once but under ten times. The chain joins TRBV6-6 to TRBJ1-2; a possible D gene is TRBD1 (6 bases). Deletions cut 11 bases from V and 8 bases from J, with 15 bases between. The CDR3 extends over 11 amino acids. CDR1 and CDR2 from the germline V gene are MNHNY and SVGAGI (reference sequence). CDR3 in DNA: TGTGCCCTGGGTGGGGGCAGGGGCTACACCTTC. Its protein is CALGGGRGYTF.

This clone was observed a single time. The J gene is TRBJ1-1, the V gene TRBV5-6, with D possibly TRBD1 on 5 matching bases. V was shortened by 2 bases and J by 2 bases, with 10 bases between the two germline ends. This CDR3 spans 14 amino acids. Germline assignment: CDR1 SGHDT and CDR2 YYEEEE. This CDR3 reads CASSLVGHNTEAFF. In nucleotides, the CDR3 is TGTGCCAGCAGCTTAGTCGGACATAACACTGAAGCTTTCTTT.

The genes are TRBV18 and TRBJ2-7; D perhaps matches TRBD1 (5 bases). CDR1 and CDR2 from the germline V gene are KGHSH and LQKENI. The V gene lost 3 bases and the J gene lost 4 bases, with 19 bases spanning the gap. CDR3 length equals 16 residues. Here the CDR3 reads CASSPDRARVSYEQYF. CDR3 DNA: TGTGCCAGCTCACCTGATAGGGCCAGGGTGTCGTACGAGCAGTACTTC.